The 26 T cell receptor beta chains in this list originate from one sample, sequenced in a study of CD4 and CD8 cells across lung adenocarcinoma regions (dated by TCRdb to 2016 to 2019). Library prep was done by PCR. Sequencing instrument: HiSeq X Ten. TCRdb itself trimmed the public reads at Q25 with fastp, ran MiXCR and retained productive beta chains. Each record represents a unique CDR3 protein, reported with the most common genes and DNA among its rows. Within this sample are about 19,000 distinct CDR3 sequences, with roughly half of them counted one time only. Clones ranked in the top ten supply approximately 24% of the sample. Specimen: CD8+ T cells from the center of a lung tumor. The intended sense of this specimen's cell subset or site label: tumor center region. The source of these receptors is a female donor with lung adenocarcinoma. The CD4 and CD8 labels of this study may be unreliable.

At least ten counts were recorded for this clonotype. The gene calls are TRBV5-1 and TRBJ2-1; TRBD1 agrees at 8 bases. CDR3 length: 15 amino acids. The ends lost 0 bases at V and 6 bases at J; junction bases unmatched: 5. The germline gives CDR1 SGHRS, CDR2 YFSETQ. The CDR3, as DNA: TGCGCCAGCAGCTTGGTGGGACAGGTGTCCAATGAGCAGTTCTTC. It specifies CASSLVGQVSNEQFF.

Regarding this clonotype: An end of the junction differs from the germline gene, which may be a read error. The chain links TRBV27 to TRBJ2-3; a weak D match, TRBD2 (7 bases). This CDR3 contains 16 residues. The germline V gene encodes CDR1 MNHEY and CDR2 SMNVEV (reference sequence). The CDR3 sequence is CASSRAGTGDKDIQYF. In DNA, the CDR3 is TGTGCCAGCAGTCGAGCGGGGACGGGGGACAAAGATATTCAGTATTTC.

The V call is TRBV6-1, the J call TRBJ2-2, with 11 bases identical to TRBD2. The CDR3 is made up of 18 amino acids. Germline assignment: CDR1 MNHNS and CDR2 SASEGT. After removal of 1 base from V and 4 bases from J, the junction contained 8 bases not matched to a gene. The CDR3 DNA sequence: TGTGCCAGCAGTGAAGTGGTCACTAGCGGGAGTGTCACCGGGGAGCTGTTTTTT. Translating gives CASSEVVTSGSVTGELFF.

Remarks on this clonotype: Compared with germline, one end of the junction differs, possibly owing to a read error. The V and J genes are TRBV25-1 and TRBJ2-3; D call uncertain. The CDR3 is made up of 14 amino acids. CDR1 and CDR2 from the germline V gene are MGHDK and SYGVNS. CDR3 sequence: CASSGQEATDMQYF. The CDR3 DNA reads as TGTGCCAGCAGTGGGCAGGAAGCCACAGACATGCAGTATTTC.

For this clonotype: This CDR3 fails to terminate in the conserved phenylalanine or tryptophan, so it likely reflects a read error. J is TRBJ2-1 and V is TRBV27; D is ambiguous. The DNA end is a closer match to TRBJ2-7, so the J assignment may be wrong. The CDR3 runs to 15 residues. The germline gives CDR1 MNHEY, CDR2 SMNVEV (reference sequence). CDR3 nucleotide sequence: TGTGCCAGCAGTTTGAGTCTACCCAACTACAATGAGCAGTACCTC. Protein sequence: CASSLSLPNYNEQYL.

The CDR3 region has the DNA TGTGCCAGCCAGACAGGGGTTGGCGGGACCCAGTACTTC. Encoded protein: CASQTGVGGTQYF. The chain carries TRBV27 and TRBJ2-5; 8 bases agree with TRBD1. CDR1 is MNHEY and CDR2 is SMNVEV in the germline V gene (reference sequence). The CDR3 runs 13 residues. The V segment lost 8 bases and the J segment 7 bases; nucleotides outside the gene matches: 9.

Only a few counts were recorded for this clonotype. This sequence joins TRBV6-5 and TRBJ1-6, with no clear D. The CDR3 has 12 amino acids. Germline CDR1 is MNHEY and CDR2 is SVGAGI. The ends were cut back, 8 bases at V and 8 bases at J, with 10 bases in the middle. This chain's CDR3 is CASQIGDSPLHF. CDR3 sequence (DNA): TGTGCCAGCCAAATCGGTGATTCACCCCTCCACTTT.

The chain couples TRBV6-1 to TRBJ2-1; D perhaps matches TRBD1 (6 bases). CDR3 length: 14 residues. The germline V and J ends were trimmed by 11 bases and 12 bases, with 26 bases remaining between them. CDR1 and CDR2 from the germline V gene are MNHNS and SASEGT. The CDR3 is CAGTRDRGTDTQFF. The CDR3 nucleotides read TGTGCCGGCACCCGGGATAGGGGGACCGATACGCAGTTCTTC.

The chain combines TRBV6-1 with TRBJ2-3; D may be TRBD1 (5 bases). The last part of the DNA fits TRBJ2-7 better; the J call may be wrong. CDR3 length: 14 amino acids. The V gene's germline CDR1 is MNHNS and CDR2 SASEGT. In DNA, the CDR3 is TGTGCCAGCAGTACCGGACATACCCTCTACGAGCAGTACTTC. It codes for CASSTGHTLYEQYF.

This clonotype appeared many times. The chain employs TRBV11-3 and TRBJ2-1, with a possible D match to TRBD1 (5 bases). CDR3 length equals 14 residues. Germline lookup yields CDR1 SGHNT and CDR2 YENEEA. V was pared by 3 bases and J by 4 bases, with 10 bases between. The DNA of the CDR3 is TGTGCCAGCAGCTTTAGTGGGGCTTACAATGAGCAGTTCTTC. It yields the protein CASSFSGAYNEQFF.

This chain uses TRBV6-1 with TRBJ1-2; TRBD1 matches 7 bases. Germline V gene lookup returns CDR1 MNHNS and CDR2 SASEGT. This CDR3 comprises 13 residues. Trimming cost V 5 bases and J 5 bases; bases outside gene matches: 5. The CDR3 DNA follows: TGTGCCAGCAGTCTTACAGGGGCATATGGCTACACCTTC. This encodes CASSLTGAYGYTF.

The chain couples TRBV6-5 to TRBJ2-1; D call uncertain. The end of the DNA is better explained by TRBJ2-5, so the J call may be wrong. The CDR3 sequence is 12 residues long. CDR1 is MNHEY and CDR2 is SVGAGI in the germline V gene. The CDR3 region is CASSLQKETQYF. The CDR3 nucleotides are TGTGCCAGCAGTCTACAGAAAGAGACCCAGTACTTC.

This clonotype was detected only once. This chain joins TRBV6-1 and TRBJ2-3, with D possibly TRBD1 on 6 matching bases. Deletions cut 6 bases from V and 1 base from J, with 14 bases between. The CDR3 is 15 residues long. Germline CDR1 reads MNHNS; CDR2 reads SASEGT. CDR3 sequence reads: CASRGAGWGTDTQYF. CDR3 nucleotide sequence: TGTGCCAGCAGGGGGGCTGGCTGGGGCACAGATACGCAGTATTTT.

The CDR3 protein is CASKKGPSSYEQYF. In DNA, the CDR3 is TGTGCCAGCAAGAAGGGGCCTAGCTCCTACGAGCAGTACTTC. The J gene is TRBJ2-7, the V gene TRBV6-1, with a possible D match to TRBD1 (5 bases). The CDR3 has 14 residues. CDR1 and CDR2 from the germline V gene are MNHNS and SASEGT. V lost 7 bases, J lost 0 bases, and 13 bases lay in between.

The genes are TRBV6-1 and TRBJ2-5; D remains unclear. Germline CDR1 is MNHNS and CDR2 is SASEGT. CDR3 length: 13 amino acids. The V end was cut by 5 bases, the J end by 1 base, with 8 bases between. The CDR3 DNA sequence: TGTGCCAGCAGTCCAAGGATCCAAGAGACCCAGTACTTC. Translation gives CASSPRIQETQYF.

Comments on this clonotype: One end of the junction is discordant with germline, which a read error may explain. J is TRBJ2-3 and V is TRBV6-1; D not resolved. There are 13 residues in the CDR3. CDR1 is MNHNS, CDR2 SASEGT, per germline. CDR3 region: CASTLYLTNAQYF. CDR3 sequence (DNA): TGTGCCAGCACCCTGTACCTCACAAATGCGCAGTATTTC.

Of note for this clonotype: The junction departs from the called germline gene at one end, perhaps through a read error. This rearrangement joins TRBV27 to TRBJ2-4; the D is unclear. Germline loops: CDR1 MNHEY, CDR2 SMNVEV (reference sequence). The CDR3 covers 13 residues. CDR3 in DNA: TGTGCCACGGGTTTGCGAGTCAAAAATACGCAGTATTTC. This encodes CATGLRVKNTQYF.

The CDR3 is CGSGAKDIQYF. CDR3 DNA sequence: TGTGGGAGCGGTGCCAAAGATATTCAGTACTTC. The chain combines TRBV27 with TRBJ2-4, with D maybe TRBD2 (5 bases). CDR3 length equals 11 residues. Germline CDR1 and CDR2: MNHEY and SMNVEV (reference sequence).

This chain links TRBV6-1 with TRBJ2-2; D may be TRBD1 (5 bases). The CDR3 length is 18 residues. V dropped 0 bases and J dropped 16 bases, with 30 bases sitting between them. Germline V gene lookup returns CDR1 MNHNS and CDR2 SASEGT. For the CDR3, the DNA is TGTGCCAGCAGTGAAGCGCTTATTGGGGCTGCGAACACAGGTACGCAGTTTTTT. Its protein product is CASSEALIGAANTGTQFF.

The chain uses TRBV27 and TRBJ2-3; D tentatively fits TRBD1 or TRBD2 (6 bases each). The V gene lost 1 base and the J gene lost 6 bases, with 17 bases spanning the gap. CDR1 and CDR2 from the germline V gene are MNHEY and SMNVEV (reference sequence). The CDR3 sequence is 16 residues long. The CDR3 sequence is CASSLFTGPGADTQYF. CDR3 nucleotides: TGTGCCAGCAGTTTATTTACCGGGCCGGGGGCGGATACGCAGTATTTT.

This clonotype was seen at least ten times. The chain carries TRBV6-1 and TRBJ1-2; D is unresolved. Deletions cut 3 bases from V and 3 bases from J, with 8 bases between. This CDR3 has 13 amino acids. Germline lookup yields CDR1 MNHNS and CDR2 SASEGT. The chain's CDR3 is CASSDYTDYGYTF. The CDR3 coding sequence is TGTGCCAGCAGTGACTACACGGACTATGGCTACACCTTC.

This clonotype was observed a handful of times. The chain employs TRBV6-1 and TRBJ2-1; 14 bases are shared with TRBD2. This CDR3 region has 17 residues. V trimming: 8 bases; J trimming: 0 bases; junction bases outside the gene matches: 6. Germline CDR1 and CDR2: MNHNS and SASEGT. The CDR3 sequence is CASLPGLAGDSYNEQFF. Written as DNA, the CDR3 is TGTGCCAGCTTACCGGGACTAGCGGGAGACTCCTACAATGAGCAGTTCTTC.

Remarks on this clonotype: Relative to the germline gene, one junction end is altered; a read error may explain this. The V and J genes are TRBV12-3 or TRBV12-4 and TRBJ2-3; D unresolved. The CDR3 spans 13 residues. CDR3 nucleotides: TGTGCCAGCAGTCCTAAAGACCAAGAGACGCAGTATTTC. It specifies CASSPKDQETQYF.

The J gene is TRBJ2-3, the V gene TRBV6-1; D gene ambiguous. CDR1 MNHNS and CDR2 SASEGT come from the germline V gene. The CDR3 runs to 15 residues. V lost 5 bases, J lost 1 base, and 13 bases lay in between. The CDR3 region is CASSTSAPGTDTQYF. CDR3 nucleotide sequence: TGTGCCAGCAGTACCAGCGCTCCGGGCACAGATACGCAGTATTTT.

The sample holds many counts of this clonotype. The V call is TRBV6-2 or TRBV6-3, the J call TRBJ2-1; D might be TRBD1 or TRBD2, each matching 5 bases. Germline V gene sequence: CDR1 MNHEY, CDR2 SVGEGT. Trimming took 6 bases from V and 10 from J, leaving 16 bases between them. The CDR3 sequence is 13 residues long. CDR3 in DNA: TGTGCCAGCAGCCCGGGCGAGGGGACCGAGCAGTTCTTC. Translating gives CASSPGEGTEQFF.

This clonotype was detected many times. The gene calls are TRBV10-1 and TRBJ1-5; maybe TRBD1 (6 bases). Germline CDR1 is WNHNN and CDR2 is SYGVQD (reference sequence). Trimming pared 8 bases from V and 5 bases from J, leaving 13 bases between. The CDR3 is 13 amino acids. The CDR3: CASSTGRDQPQHF. In DNA form, the CDR3 reads TGCGCCAGCTCCACAGGGAGAGATCAGCCCCAGCATTTT.